The clone carrying this TCR beta chain was seen at least ten times. For TCR beta, libraries came from iRepertoire HTBI primers and Arm-PCR of CDR3 regions. TCRdb ran MiXCR on the multiplex PCR reads and lists one entry per CDR3 protein. The table records hundreds of thousands of distinct CDR3 sequences, approximately 16% of them present only once. The data derive from a study of regulatory T cells in long-lasting Graves disease. The CDR3 is made up of 12 amino acids. Germline assignment: CDR1 LGHNA and CDR2 YNFKEQ. The ends were cut back, 3 bases at V and 11 bases at J, with 13 bases in the middle. Time point defined: newly diagnosed GD, antithyroid drugs for less than 3 months. The TCR library was prepared using RNA isolated from PBMCs. In addition, the sample was reused for a study of T cells in Graves' hyperthyroidism and ophthalmopathy. Turning to that study: The majority of expanded thyroid clonotypes above 0.001 also appeared in blood.

The rearrangement links TRBV4-2 to TRBJ1-1, with a weak D call TRBD1 (5 bases). This material consisted of peripheral blood mononuclear cells (PBMCs), taken at new diagnosis, from a patient treated with antithyroid drugs. The clonotype was recovered from a man younger than 30 with Graves disease. As DNA, the CDR3 is TGTGCCAGCAGCCACCAAACCGGGGGGGCTTTCTTT. As protein: CASSHQTGGAFF.